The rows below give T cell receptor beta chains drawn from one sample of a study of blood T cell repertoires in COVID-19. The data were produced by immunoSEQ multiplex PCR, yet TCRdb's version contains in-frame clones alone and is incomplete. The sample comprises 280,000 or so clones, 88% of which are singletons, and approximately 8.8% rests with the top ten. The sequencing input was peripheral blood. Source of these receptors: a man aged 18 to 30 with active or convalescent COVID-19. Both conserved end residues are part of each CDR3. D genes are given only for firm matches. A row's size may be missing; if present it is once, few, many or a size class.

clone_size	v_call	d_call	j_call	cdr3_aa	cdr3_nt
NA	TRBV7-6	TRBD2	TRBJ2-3	CASSRKIGTSDSDTQYF	TGTGCCAGCAGCCGTAAGATCGGGACTAGTGACTCAGATACGCAGTATTTT
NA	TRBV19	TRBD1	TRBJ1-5	CASSKTGAVNQPQHF	TGTGCCAGTAGTAAAACAGGGGCGGTCAATCAGCCCCAGCATTTT
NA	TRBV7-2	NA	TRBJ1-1	CASSRPGGNTEAFF	TGTGCCAGCAGCCGCCCCGGGGGGAACACTGAAGCTTTCTTT
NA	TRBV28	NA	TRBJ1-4	CASNQNNEKLFF	TGTGCCAGCAACCAGAATAATGAAAAACTGTTTTTT
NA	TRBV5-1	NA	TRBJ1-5	CASSLEEGQPQHF	TGCGCCAGCAGCTTGGAGGAGGGTCAGCCCCAGCATTTT
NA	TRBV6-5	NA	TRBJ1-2	CASSYTRANYGYTF	TGTGCCAGCAGCTACACCAGGGCGAACTATGGCTACACCTTC
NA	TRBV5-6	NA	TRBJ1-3	CASSFGSYLNSGNTIYF	TGTGCCAGCAGCTTTGGCAGTTACCTTAACTCTGGAAACACCATATATTTT
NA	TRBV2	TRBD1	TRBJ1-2	CASSYLTGDYGYTF	TGTGCCAGCAGTTACTTGACAGGGGACTATGGCTACACCTTC
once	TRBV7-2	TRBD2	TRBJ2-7	CASSYLLAGPFYEQYF	TGTGCCAGCAGCTACCTACTAGCGGGGCCTTTCTACGAGCAGTACTTC
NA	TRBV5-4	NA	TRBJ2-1	CGAGAYNEQFF	TGTGGCGCAGGGGCTTACAATGAGCAGTTCTTC
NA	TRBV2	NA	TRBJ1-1	CASSREDTEAFF	TGTGCCAGCAGTCGGGAGGACACTGAAGCTTTCTTT
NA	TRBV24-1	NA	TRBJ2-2	CATSDPGFGELFF	TGTGCCACCAGTGATCCGGGGTTCGGGGAGCTGTTTTTT
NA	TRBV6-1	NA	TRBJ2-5	CASSEQTNLQETQYF	TGTGCCAGCAGTGAACAGACAAACCTCCAAGAGACCCAGTACTTC
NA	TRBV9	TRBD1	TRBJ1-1	CASSLSGGRGTEAFF	TGTGCCAGCAGCTTATCAGGGGGCAGAGGAACTGAAGCTTTCTTT
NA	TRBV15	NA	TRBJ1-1	CATVFRTTRVEAFF	TGTGCCACCGTTTTCAGGACAACGAGAGTCGAAGCTTTCTTT
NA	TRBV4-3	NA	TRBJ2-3	CASSPNPLGYKLDTQYF	TGCGCCAGCAGCCCAAACCCCCTAGGATATAAGTTAGATACGCAGTATTTT
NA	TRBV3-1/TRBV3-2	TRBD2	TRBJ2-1	CASSPAPAGAGGREQFF	TGTGCCAGCAGCCCAGCCCCCGCTGGGGCGGGGGGCCGAGAGCAGTTCTTC
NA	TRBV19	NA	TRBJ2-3	CASSTHTDTQYF	TGTGCCAGTAGTACCCATACAGATACGCAGTATTTT
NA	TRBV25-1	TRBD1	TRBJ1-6	CASSGQGVNSPLHF	TGTGCCAGCAGTGGTCAGGGGGTCAATTCACCCCTCCACTTT
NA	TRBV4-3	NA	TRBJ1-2	CASSQANWQGGYGYTF	TGCGCCAGCAGCCAGGCTAACTGGCAGGGAGGGTATGGCTACACCTTC
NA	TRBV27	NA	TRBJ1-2	CASSFTLRGSYGYTF	TGTGCCAGCAGTTTCACACTCAGGGGCAGCTATGGCTACACCTTC
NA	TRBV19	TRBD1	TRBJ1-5	CASSPVGTGNNQHF	TGTGCCAGTAGTCCCGTCGGGACAGGGAACAATCAGCATTTT
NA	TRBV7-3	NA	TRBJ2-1	CASSQVRGATSYNEQFF	TGTGCCAGCAGCCAGGTTCGGGGGGCGACCTCCTACAATGAGCAGTTCTTC
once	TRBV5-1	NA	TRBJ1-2	CASGEAQHYGYTF	TGCGCCAGCGGAGAGGCCCAGCACTATGGCTACACCTTC
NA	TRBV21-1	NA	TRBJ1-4	CASSKKPLEATNEKLFF	TGTGCCAGCAGCAAAAAGCCGCTCGAAGCAACTAATGAAAAACTGTTTTTT
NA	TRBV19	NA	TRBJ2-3	CASSIAPDTQYF	TGTGCCAGTAGTATAGCTCCAGATACGCAGTATTTT
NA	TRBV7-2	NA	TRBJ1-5	CASSFSSQGGQPQHF	TGTGCCAGCAGCTTTTCTTCACAGGGCGGGCAGCCCCAGCATTTT
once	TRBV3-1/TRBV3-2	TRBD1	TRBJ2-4	CASSQHGQGTNIQYF	TGTGCCAGCAGCCAACACGGACAGGGGACCAACATTCAGTACTTC